Listed below are T cell receptor beta chains from one sample, sequenced in a study of cytomegalovirus exposure and HLA in healthy donors. TCRdb keeps only in-frame clones here, not all; method: immunoSEQ multiplex PCR. The sample lists 150,000 to 200,000 clones, approximately 79% occurring once. The source material was PBMCs. The receptors here all came from a middle-aged man in good health and CMV-seropositive. The CDR3 runs from the conserved cysteine through the conserved F or W. A D gene is named only where the DNA matches it firmly. Clone size is shown for a subset of rows, as once, few, many or a class of expanded clone.

j_call	d_call	v_call	clone_size	cdr3_aa	cdr3_nt
TRBJ1-5	TRBD1	TRBV7-3	NA	CASSLDRGQPQHF	TGTGCCAGCAGCCTCGACAGGGGACAGCCCCAGCATTTT
TRBJ1-2	NA	TRBV2	NA	CASSDEVNDDLHYGYTF	TGTGCCAGCAGTGACGAGGTAAACGACGACTTACACTATGGCTACACCTTC
TRBJ1-1	TRBD1	TRBV5-5	NA	CASSVSGGNTEAFF	TGTGCCAGCAGCGTGTCAGGGGGAAACACTGAAGCTTTCTTT
TRBJ1-2	TRBD1	TRBV4-1	NA	CASSQEAERGQGIYGYTF	TGCGCCAGCAGCCAAGAAGCTGAGAGGGGACAGGGAATCTATGGCTACACCTTC
TRBJ1-5	TRBD1	TRBV29-1	NA	CSVTGQGLGQPQHF	TGCAGCGTTACCGGACAGGGGCTAGGGCAGCCCCAGCATTTT
TRBJ2-3	TRBD2	TRBV10-3	NA	CAIGGLAGGTDTQYF	TGTGCCATCGGGGGACTAGCGGGGGGGACAGATACGCAGTATTTT
TRBJ1-5	NA	TRBV4-2	few	CASSQVWAGGDRNQPQHF	TGTGCCAGCAGCCAAGTTTGGGCCGGGGGAGATCGCAATCAGCCCCAGCATTTT
TRBJ1-1	NA	TRBV6-5	NA	CASSYAGNTEAFF	TGTGCCAGCAGTTACGCCGGGAACACTGAAGCTTTCTTT
TRBJ1-4	NA	TRBV14	NA	CASSSFLTADSNEKLFF	TGTGCCAGCAGCTCCTTCCTTACCGCGGACAGTAATGAAAAACTGTTTTTT
TRBJ2-3	TRBD2	TRBV7-8	NA	CASSLAGSGAVDTQYF	TGTGCCAGCAGCTTAGCTGGGAGCGGGGCAGTAGATACGCAGTATTTT
TRBJ1-1	NA	TRBV2	NA	CASSDRRTEAFF	TGTGCCAGCAGTGACAGGAGGACTGAAGCTTTCTTT
TRBJ1-2	TRBD1	TRBV6-5	NA	CASSGDRGGYGYTF	TGTGCCAGCAGTGGTGACAGGGGTGGCTATGGCTACACCTTC
TRBJ2-2	NA	TRBV9	NA	CASSVSGGADGELFF	TGTGCCAGCAGCGTAAGTGGAGGGGCTGACGGGGAGCTGTTTTTT
TRBJ1-1	NA	TRBV6-5	NA	CASASREATEAFF	TGTGCCAGCGCGTCCAGGGAAGCGACTGAAGCTTTCTTT
TRBJ1-2	TRBD1	TRBV30	NA	CAWLQDRGNYGYTF	TGTGCCTGGCTACAGGACAGGGGTAACTATGGCTACACCTTC
TRBJ2-7	TRBD2	TRBV5-1	NA	CASSLAAGVAYEQYF	TGCGCCAGCAGCTTGGCGGCGGGGGTTGCCTACGAGCAGTACTTC
TRBJ2-5	TRBD2	TRBV7-2	once	CASSPHGTNQETQYF	TGTGCCAGCAGCCCGCACGGGACTAACCAAGAGACCCAGTACTTC